The 26 T cell receptor beta chains given below trace back to one sample, sequenced in a study of cytomegalovirus exposure and HLA in healthy donors. The repertoire was sequenced with immunoSEQ multiplex PCR; TCRdb's copy has only in-frame clones and lacks some. Found here are roughly 75,000 clones, about 94% of them singletons; the top ten hold about 1.5%. Input material: PBMCs. Receptor source: a man younger than 35 in good health and CMV-seropositive.

J is TRBJ1-1 and V is TRBV7-9; D gene unclear. Trimming pared 0 bases from V and 6 bases from J, leaving 5 bases between. CDR3 length: 12 amino acids. The germline CDR1 and CDR2 sequences are SEHNR and FQNEAQ (reference sequence). DNA of the CDR3: TGTGCCAGCAGCTTAGCGGCCCCTGAAGCTTTCTTT. Amino acids: CASSLAAPEAFF.

This chain links TRBV5-4 with TRBJ2-7; 9 positions agree with TRBD1. CDR3 length: 18 amino acids. The germline V gene encodes CDR1 SGHNT and CDR2 YYREEE (reference sequence). The ends lost 0 bases at V and 4 bases at J; junction bases unmatched: 14. CDR3: CASSLDGTGKYRPYEQYF. DNA of the CDR3: TGTGCCAGCAGCTTGGACGGGACAGGGAAATATCGCCCATACGAGCAGTACTTC.

This clone was counted a single time. V is TRBV7-8 and J is TRBJ2-2; 14 bases align to TRBD2. The CDR3 has 19 amino acids. Germline V gene sequence: CDR1 SGHVS, CDR2 FQNEAQ. V lost 1 base and J lost 5; bases outside the gene matches: 9. CDR3 nucleotides: TGTGCCAGCAGCTTAGGGGTGACTAGCGGGAGGGCCAAAACCGGGGAGCTGTTTTTT. It translates to CASSLGVTSGRAKTGELFF.

There are a few counts of this clone. The chain links TRBV5-1 to TRBJ2-2, with 10 bases identical to TRBD1. Germline V lookup: CDR1 SGHRS, CDR2 YFSETQ. This CDR3 comprises 18 residues. V lost 3 bases, J lost 5 bases, and 13 bases stayed unmatched. The CDR3 bases are TGCGCCAGCAGCTCGGGACAGGGGCCGAGCGGGAGTACCGGGGAGCTGTTTTTT. Protein sequence: CASSSGQGPSGSTGELFF.

This chain joins TRBV11-3 and TRBJ2-1; 10 bases fit TRBD2. The CDR3 is 15 residues long. The V gene end was trimmed by 4 bases and the J gene end by 7 bases; junction bases not matched to a gene: 7. CDR1 and CDR2 (germline): SGHNT, YENEEA. The CDR3 bases are TGTGCCAGCAGCTCTCAAGCGGGAGGGTTTAATGAGCAGTTCTTC. It yields the protein CASSSQAGGFNEQFF.

The rearrangement links TRBV5-1 to TRBJ1-2; TRBD1 matches at 9 bases. CDR3 length equals 14 residues. CDR1 is SGHRS and CDR2 is YFSETQ in the germline V gene. With V trimmed by 0 bases and J by 8 bases, 5 bases remained unmatched. CDR3 sequence (DNA): TGCGCCAGCAGCTTGGCCGGGACAGGGTCCGGCTACACCTTC. Translation: CASSLAGTGSGYTF.

This clone has more than one count but fewer than ten. The J gene is TRBJ2-5, the V gene TRBV7-2; the D gene is possibly TRBD2 (6 bases). Trimming left V 1 base short and J 4 bases short, with 10 bases between. The CDR3 is made up of 14 amino acids. Germline CDR1 and CDR2: SGHTA and FQGNSA. CDR3 in DNA: TGTGCCAGCAGCTTAGAGCGGGTGCCAGAGACCCAGTACTTC. Amino acid sequence: CASSLERVPETQYF.

The V gene is TRBV4-2, the J gene TRBJ2-7; possibly TRBD1 for D (6 bases). Trimming shortened V by 1 base and J by 3 bases, and 10 bases separated the two germline ends. This CDR3 spans 14 amino acids. CDR1 and CDR2 from the germline V gene are LGHNA and YNFKEQ. CDR3 in DNA: TGTGCCAGCAGCCAAGCCCGGGGACACTACGAGCAGTACTTC. Its translation: CASSQARGHYEQYF.

The gene calls are TRBV9 and TRBJ2-1; D is possibly TRBD2 (5 bases). The germline gives CDR1 SGDLS, CDR2 YYNGEE. V gave up 2 bases and J gave up 5 bases, with 14 bases separating them. The CDR3 contains 15 residues. CDR3 nucleotide sequence: TGTGCCAGCAGCGTGAGGGCTAGCAGGAACAATGAGCAGTTCTTC. It codes for CASSVRASRNNEQFF.

The V and J genes are TRBV21-1 and TRBJ1-5; the DNA was not used to check the table's D call, TRBD1. TRBV21-1 constitutes a pseudogene. The CDR3 spans 13 residues. CDR3 protein: CASSRQKNQPQHF. The DNA of the CDR3 is TGTGCCAGCAGCCGACAGAAGAATCAGCCCCAGCATTTT.

The chain carries TRBV7-9 and TRBJ2-3; D is unclear. Trimming removed 3 bases at V and 10 bases at J, with 11 bases between. Germline CDR1 is SEHNR and CDR2 is FQNEAQ (reference sequence). The CDR3 runs to 12 residues. CDR3 coding DNA: TGTGCCAGCAGCTTTGTCTTAGTCGCGCAGTATTTT. Residues: CASSFVLVAQYF. Combining the CDR3 with reference TRBV7-9 and TRBJ2-3 gives the whole variable domain DTGVSQNPRHKITKRGQNVTFRCDPISEHNRLYWYRQTLGQGPEFLTYFQNEAQLEKSRLLSDRFSAERPKGSFSTLEIQRTEQGDSAMYLCASSFVLVAQYFGPGTRLTVL.

The genes are TRBV10-3 and TRBJ1-3; possible D gene TRBD1, 5 bases. The CDR3 runs 15 residues. From germline, CDR1 is ENHRY and CDR2 SYGVKD. The V end was cut by 6 bases, the J end by 0 bases, with 12 bases between. CDR3 sequence: CAISDSQVSGNTIYF. Written as DNA, the CDR3 is TGTGCCATCAGCGACAGTCAAGTCTCTGGAAACACCATATATTTT.

The chain links TRBV27 to TRBJ2-1, with TRBD2 as a possible D gene (5 bases). The V end was cut by 6 bases, the J end by 9 bases, with 15 bases between. The CDR3 is 13 amino acids. CDR1 is MNHEY and CDR2 is SMNVEV in the germline V gene (reference sequence). The CDR3 DNA follows: TGTGCCAGCAGCCTCTATACCGGGGTTGAGCAGTTCTTC. It specifies CASSLYTGVEQFF.

The chain is built from TRBV5-1 and TRBJ1-2; 7 positions match TRBD1. From germline, CDR1 is SGHRS and CDR2 YFSETQ. The CDR3 length is 17 residues. V was clipped by 1 base and J by 0 bases; unmatched bases: 9. For the CDR3, the DNA is TGCGCCAGCAGCTTGAGCCAGGGGGATGAAGCTAACTATGGCTACACCTTC. Protein product: CASSLSQGDEANYGYTF.

The chain links TRBV5-6 to TRBJ1-5, with D possibly being TRBD1 (6 bases). The germline V gene encodes CDR1 SGHDT and CDR2 YYEEEE. This CDR3 contains 14 residues. With 2 bases removed from V and 5 bases from J, the gap between germline ends came to 11 bases. CDR3 sequence: CASSFSRGDQPQHF. The CDR3 DNA is TGTGCCAGCAGCTTTTCCAGGGGAGATCAGCCCCAGCATTTT.

DNA for the CDR3: TGTGCCAGCAGTCGGGGGACAGGCGTAAGGGCAACTAATGAAAAACTGTTTTTT. Amino acids: CASSRGTGVRATNEKLFF. The chain has TRBV2 and TRBJ1-4; TRBD1 agrees at 8 bases. V dropped 5 bases and J dropped 0; count of bases not matched to a gene: 11. The CDR3 covers 18 residues. Looked up from germline, CDR1 is SNHLY and CDR2 is FYNNEI.

This chain uses TRBV6-1 with TRBJ2-1; 9 nucleotides align to TRBD2. Germline V gives CDR1 MNHNS, CDR2 SASEGT. J gave up 8 bases and V 2 bases, and 7 bases lay outside the gene matches. There are 15 residues in the CDR3. For the CDR3, the DNA is TGTGCCAGCAGTGAAAAATCTAGCGGGGCCCATGAGCAGTTCTTC. It specifies CASSEKSSGAHEQFF.

The V call is TRBV7-9, the J call TRBJ1-4; the match to TRBD1 covers 8 bases. Germline V lookup: CDR1 SEHNR, CDR2 FQNEAQ (reference sequence). The CDR3 runs to 17 residues. V dropped 2 bases and J dropped 4; count of bases not matched to a gene: 9. CDR3 sequence: CASSLSRMTGDNEKLFF. The CDR3 nucleotides are TGTGCCAGCAGCTTAAGCAGGATGACAGGGGATAATGAAAAACTGTTTTTT.

Comment on this clone: One end of the junction is discordant with germline, which a read error may explain. In DNA form, the CDR3 reads TGCGCCAGCAGCCAAGTCAGCTCTGGGGCCAACGTCCTGATTTTC. It encodes CASSQVSSGANVLIF. The chain employs TRBV4-1 and TRBJ2-6; TRBD1 is a possible D gene (5 bases). CDR1 and CDR2 (germline): MGHRA, YSYEKL. The length of the CDR3 is 15 residues.

CDR3 sequence: CASSNVWPYEQYF. As DNA, the CDR3 is TGTGCCAGCAGCAATGTGTGGCCCTACGAGCAGTACTTC. This chain connects TRBV7-9 to TRBJ2-7; D remains unclear. Trimming stripped 5 bases from V and 2 bases from J, with 10 bases between. The CDR3 is made up of 13 amino acids. CDR1 and CDR2 (germline): SEHNR, FQNEAQ (reference sequence).

The chain joins TRBV29-1 to TRBJ2-1; 7 bases fit TRBD2. Germline CDR1 and CDR2: SQVTM and ANQGSEA. The length of the CDR3 is 15 residues. Here the CDR3 DNA reads TGCGGCCGCCCGCGGGGCCTAGCGGCTTACAATGAGCAGTTCTTC. Translation gives CGRPRGLAAYNEQFF.

This clone was seen a handful of times. The chain combines TRBV5-4 with TRBJ2-2; 8 bases align to TRBD2. The CDR3 has 16 residues. Germline V CDR1 and CDR2: SGHNT, YYREEE (reference sequence). V gave up 4 bases and J gave up 5 bases; unmatched junction bases: 10. For the CDR3, the DNA is TGTGCCAGCAGCCCGAGGGCGGGAGGTACAACCGGGGAGCTGTTTTTT. Its translation: CASSPRAGGTTGELFF.

The V gene is TRBV4-1, the J gene TRBJ2-7; 7 positions agree with TRBD1. CDR1 MGHRA and CDR2 YSYEKL come from the germline V gene. With 0 bases clipped from V and 6 bases from J, the junction kept 14 bases outside the gene matches. The CDR3 has 17 amino acids. The CDR3 reads CASSQDRRPDRVFEQYF. The CDR3 DNA reads as TGCGCCAGCAGCCAAGATCGGCGGCCCGACAGGGTGTTCGAGCAGTACTTC.

This chain joins TRBV10-3 and TRBJ1-4; 7 nucleotides agree with TRBD1. The germline gives CDR1 ENHRY, CDR2 SYGVKD. The length of the CDR3 is 14 residues. The J segment lost 3 bases and the V segment lost 8 bases, leaving 6 bases of the junction unmatched. The CDR3 reads CAIGRTGSNEKLFF. The CDR3 nucleotides read TGTGCCATCGGGAGGACAGGCTCTAATGAAAAACTGTTTTTT.

This clone was recorded only once. This chain connects TRBV6-4 to TRBJ2-3; 9 bases fit TRBD2. Looked up from germline, CDR1 is MRHNA and CDR2 is SNTAGT. The CDR3 length is 15 residues. Trimming took 5 bases from V and 0 from J; bases not matched to a gene: 3. In DNA form, the CDR3 reads TGTGCCAGCAGTTTTCTAGCGGGGAGCACAGATACGCAGTATTTT. This gives the protein CASSFLAGSTDTQYF.

This clone appeared a single time. The rearrangement links TRBV27 to TRBJ2-3; 8 bases fit TRBD2. V shed 5 bases, J shed 0 bases, and the junction held 7 bases outside the gene matches. Germline assignment: CDR1 MNHEY and CDR2 SMNVEV (reference sequence). The length of the CDR3 is 16 residues. This CDR3 reads CASSSTSGRSTDTQYF. The DNA of the CDR3 is TGTGCCAGCAGTAGTACTAGCGGACGTAGCACAGATACGCAGTATTTT.